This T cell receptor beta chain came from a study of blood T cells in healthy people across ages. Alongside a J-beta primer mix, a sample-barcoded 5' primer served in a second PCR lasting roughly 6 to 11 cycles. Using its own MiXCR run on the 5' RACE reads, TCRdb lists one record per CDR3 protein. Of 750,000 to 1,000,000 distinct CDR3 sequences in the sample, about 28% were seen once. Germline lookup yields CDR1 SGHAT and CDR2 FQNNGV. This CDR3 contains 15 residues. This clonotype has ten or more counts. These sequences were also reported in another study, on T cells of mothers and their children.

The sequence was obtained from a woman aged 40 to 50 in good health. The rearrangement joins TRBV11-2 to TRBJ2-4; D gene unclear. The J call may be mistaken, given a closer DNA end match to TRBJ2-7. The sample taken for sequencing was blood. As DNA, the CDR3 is TGTGCCAGCAGCTTAGATCAAGACGGTCGGTACGAGCAGTACTTC. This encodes CASSLDQDGRYEQYF.